This TCR beta chain was recovered during a study of T cell responses to AZD1222 COVID-19 vaccine (dated by TCRdb to 2020 to 2023). About the study as a whole: Because spike-specific TCR depth and breadth did not differ between the two schedules, AZD1222 recipients who got a second dose at roughly 4 weeks were pooled with those who got a second dose at roughly 12 weeks. A total of under 250 trial participants underwent TCR sequencing, of whom about 200 had received two doses of AZD1222 and 26 had received two doses of the MenACWY control vaccine. Enrollment into the trials was organized by age into subgroups of 18-55, 56-69 and 70-plus years, and those subgroups contained about 160, 30 and 59 TCR-sequenced participants, respectively. Beyond this particular receptor, the publication reports: Participants were mostly white British and included more females than males, and it was suggested by the authors that clonal diversity may have been underestimated. Reportedly, close to half of the unique spike-specific TCRs recognized epitopes lying outside the regions that are mutated in the B.1.351 and B.1.1.7 variants. In the small 56-69-year group, the increase in depth fell short of significance, most likely because of low power. CD4 TCRs associated with the vaccine covered the entire spike protein, and the dominant responses were in regions 160-218 and 743-854. Spike-specific TCR breadth and depth rose significantly after two AZD1222 doses compared with day 0 and with MenACWY recipients. Because no day 14 peak-response samples were available, repertoires were characterized only after the peak T cell response. Conclusions about previously exposed vaccinees are limited because only six or seven AZD1222 recipients were SARS-CoV-2 seropositive at baseline.

In light of the paper, this sample's time point label describes: baseline before first vaccination. Samples from vaccinated people were obtained from the UK trials COV001 and COV002, which included a single-blind randomized controlled phase 2/3 trial of AZD1222 (ChAdOx1 nCoV-19) in healthy adults. Trial participant PBMC samples were collected at day 0 and day 28 after the second dose for TCRbeta chain sequencing. Compared with germline, V lacks 5 bases and J lacks 9 bases; bases without a gene match: 14. The CDR3 covers 16 residues, taking in both the cysteine and the phenylalanine. Only the CDR3 region is kept as DNA, spanning 48 bases read in frame from base 1. From the germline V gene, CDR1 is SGHVS and CDR2 is FQNEAQ. This clone has only a few counts. Its antigen remains undetermined. No much larger clone exists at a distance of one base, and base qualities are not known. The CDR3 regions of human TCRbeta chains were analyzed by immunosequencing. The source study handled its data this way. Repertoire TCRs were checked for matches against a reference library of SARS-CoV-2-specific TCRs that had been generated using the MIRA antigen-specificity platform. Breadth meant the fraction of unique TCRs that were SARS-CoV-2-associated, whereas depth meant the fraction of total T cells that were SARS-CoV-2-associated. Each spike-specific TCR was assigned to its reactive spike region and to a CD4 or CD8 class using the MIRA data. Log10-transformed breadth and depth values were compared by one-way ANOVA with Sidak's multiple comparisons tests. The immuneACCESS repertoire file appears here via TCRdb, limited to in-frame rearrangements. These files lack a portion of the clones; in checked studies, under half of the deficit traces to unresolved V genes, and the cause of the others is not known. The D gene and trimming were derived from the DNA, and the V and J assignments and clone size from that table. Counted in this sample were about 120,000 clones; approximately 90% of them appeared once. The ten biggest clones cover approximately 8.4% of the sample.

The starting material was peripheral blood, obtained on day 0 of AZD1222 vaccination. The chain is made from TRBV7-8 and TRBJ2-1; 9 nucleotides in the junction match TRBD1. This TCR was recovered from an adult in good health. In nucleotide form, the sequence is TGTGCCAGCAGCCTCCCCCCGGGACAGGGTTTTTTTGAGCAGTTCTTC. It encodes CASSLPPGQGFFEQFF.